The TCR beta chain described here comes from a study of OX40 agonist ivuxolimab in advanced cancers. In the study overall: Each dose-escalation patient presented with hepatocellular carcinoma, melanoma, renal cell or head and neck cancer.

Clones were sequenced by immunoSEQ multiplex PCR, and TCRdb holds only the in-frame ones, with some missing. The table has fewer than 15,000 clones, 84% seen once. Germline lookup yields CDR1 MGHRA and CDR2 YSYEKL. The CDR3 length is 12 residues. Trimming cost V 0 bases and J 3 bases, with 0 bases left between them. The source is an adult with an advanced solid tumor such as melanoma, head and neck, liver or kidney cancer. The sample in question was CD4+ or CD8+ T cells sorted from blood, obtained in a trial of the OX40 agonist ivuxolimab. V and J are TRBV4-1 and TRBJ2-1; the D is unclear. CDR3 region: CASSQDYNEQFF. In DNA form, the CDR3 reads TGCGCCAGCAGCCAAGACTACAATGAGCAGTTCTTC.